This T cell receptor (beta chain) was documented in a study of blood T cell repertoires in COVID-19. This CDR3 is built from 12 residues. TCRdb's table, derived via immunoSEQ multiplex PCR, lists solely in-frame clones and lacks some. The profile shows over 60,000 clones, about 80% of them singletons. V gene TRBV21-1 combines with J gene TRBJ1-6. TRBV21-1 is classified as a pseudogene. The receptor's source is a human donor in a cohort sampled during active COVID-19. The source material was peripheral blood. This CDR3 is CASSCPATPLHF. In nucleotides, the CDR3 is TGTGCCAGCAGCTGTCCAGCGACACCCCTCCACTTT.